This is a list of T cell receptor beta chains from one sample in a study of CD8 T cells in Susac syndrome. Using its own MiXCR run on the immunoSEQ multiplex PCR reads, TCRdb lists one record per CDR3 protein. The sample has some 90,000 distinct CDR3 sequences; roughly 91% are singletons. Sequenced: CD8+ T cells from PBMCs. These receptors originate from a human donor in good health. CDR3s include the opening cysteine and the closing phenylalanine or tryptophan. The D gene is left open where the match is weak. A clone size is listed for some rows: how often the clone was seen (once, few, many), or a class if it is expanded.

j_call | d_call | clone_size | v_call | cdr3_aa | cdr3_nt
TRBJ2-7 | TRBD2 | few | TRBV9 | CASSFSSAGEGEQYF | TGTGCCAGCAGCTTCTCAAGCGCGGGGGAGGGAGAGCAGTACTTC
TRBJ2-5 | NA | NA | TRBV20-1 | CSGRDYQETQYF | TGCAGTGGTCGGGACTACCAAGAGACCCAGTACTTC
TRBJ2-1 | TRBD2 | NA | TRBV7-3 | CASSLAGGRNEQFF | TGTGCCAGCAGCTTAGCGGGGGGCCGCAATGAGCAGTTCTTC
TRBJ1-1 | TRBD1 | NA | TRBV20-1 | CSASGTAKNTEAFF | TGCAGTGCTAGTGGGACAGCCAAGAACACTGAAGCTTTCTTT
TRBJ1-6 | NA | NA | TRBV20-1 | CSARDPGLGNNSPLHF | TGCAGTGCTAGAGATCCAGGGTTGGGTAATAATTCACCCCTCCACTTT
TRBJ1-1 | NA | NA | TRBV9 | CASSEGGGSTEAFF | TGTGCCAGCAGCGAGGGTGGGGGGAGCACTGAAGCTTTCTTT
TRBJ1-2 | TRBD1 | NA | TRBV7-9 | CASSTSVPGQEGYTF | TGTGCCAGCAGCACTTCCGTTCCGGGACAGGAGGGCTACACCTTC
TRBJ2-2 | NA | NA | TRBV30 | CAWSQGSGELFF | TGTGCCTGGAGCCAGGGGTCCGGGGAGCTGTTTTTT
TRBJ1-2 | NA | NA | TRBV7-9 | CASSSGGFTYGYTF | TGTGCCAGCAGTTCGGGGGGGTTTACTTATGGCTACACCTTC
TRBJ2-3 | NA | NA | TRBV20-1 | CSASDRDYKDTQYF | TGCAGTGCTTCGGACAGGGACTACAAGGATACGCAGTATTTT
TRBJ2-7 | NA | NA | TRBV9 | CASSVGSGDPYEQYF | TGTGCCAGCAGCGTAGGATCAGGGGACCCCTACGAGCAGTACTTC
TRBJ2-1 | TRBD2 | NA | TRBV6-5 | CASSSTSGGASYNEQFF | TGTGCCAGCAGTTCCACGAGCGGGGGGGCCTCCTACAATGAGCAGTTCTTC
TRBJ2-6 | NA | NA | TRBV13 | CASSSPLSGANVLTF | TGTGCCAGCAGCTCTCCCCTCTCTGGGGCCAACGTCCTGACTTTC
TRBJ2-2 | TRBD1 | NA | TRBV27 | CASSLGAQGAGELFF | TGTGCCAGCAGTTTGGGCGCTCAGGGGGCCGGGGAGCTGTTTTTT
TRBJ2-5 | NA | NA | TRBV18 | CASSPFRGEETQYF | TGTGCCAGCTCACCATTCAGGGGTGAAGAGACCCAGTACTTC
TRBJ2-1 | NA | NA | TRBV19 | CASSISGLEQFF | TGTGCCAGTAGTATATCGGGTTTGGAGCAGTTCTTC
TRBJ2-3 | TRBD2 | NA | TRBV12-3/TRBV12-4 | CASSPGTSGADTQYF | TGTGCCAGCAGTCCCGGGACTAGCGGGGCAGATACGCAGTATTTT
TRBJ2-3 | NA | NA | TRBV6-5 | CASTGLDTQYF | TGTGCCAGCACGGGGTTAGATACGCAGTATTTT
TRBJ2-3 | TRBD2 | NA | TRBV29-1 | CSVPNGIAGSTDTQYF | TGCAGCGTGCCTAATGGTATAGCGGGGAGCACAGATACGCAGTATTTT
TRBJ1-2 | NA | NA | TRBV9 | CASSGTDYYGYTF | TGTGCCAGCAGCGGGACGGACTACTATGGCTACACCTTC
TRBJ2-1 | NA | NA | TRBV19 | CASSPLGNEQFF | TGTGCCAGTAGTCCCTTGGGGAATGAGCAGTTCTTC
TRBJ2-7 | NA | NA | TRBV30 | CAWIICRIYEQYF | TGTGCCTGGATTATATGTAGGATCTACGAGCAGTACTTC
TRBJ2-1 | NA | NA | TRBV5-1 | CASSLKVGVYEQFF | TGCGCCAGCAGCTTGAAGGTGGGGGTCTATGAGCAGTTCTTC
TRBJ2-1 | NA | NA | TRBV9 | CASSNGDYNEQFF | TGTGCCAGCAGCAACGGGGACTACAATGAGCAGTTCTTC
TRBJ2-5 | TRBD2 | NA | TRBV3-1 | CASSQVTSGIETQYF | TGTGCCAGCAGCCAAGTAACTAGCGGGATAGAGACCCAGTACTTC
TRBJ1-4 | NA | once | TRBV4-1 | CASSQIQEGEKLFF | TGCGCCAGCAGCCAAATCCAAGAAGGGGAAAAACTGTTTTTT
TRBJ2-3 | NA | once | TRBV7-7 | CASSRRGPTDTQYF | TGTGCCAGCAGCCGTAGGGGCCCCACAGATACGCAGTATTTT
TRBJ2-7 | NA | NA | TRBV7-9 | CASSFPGPMSSYEQYF | TGTGCCAGCAGCTTTCCAGGGCCGATGAGCTCCTACGAGCAGTACTTC